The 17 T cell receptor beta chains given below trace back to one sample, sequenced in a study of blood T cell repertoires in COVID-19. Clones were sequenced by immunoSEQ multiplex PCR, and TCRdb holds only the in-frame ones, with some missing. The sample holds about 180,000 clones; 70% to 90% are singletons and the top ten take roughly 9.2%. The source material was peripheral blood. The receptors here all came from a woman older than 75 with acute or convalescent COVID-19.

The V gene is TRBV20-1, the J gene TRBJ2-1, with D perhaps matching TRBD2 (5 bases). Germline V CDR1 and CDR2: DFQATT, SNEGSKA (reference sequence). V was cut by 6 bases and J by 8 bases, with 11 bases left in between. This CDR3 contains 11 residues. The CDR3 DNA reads TGCAGTGCCCGAAGAGGGTATGAGCAGTTCTTC. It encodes CSARRGYEQFF.

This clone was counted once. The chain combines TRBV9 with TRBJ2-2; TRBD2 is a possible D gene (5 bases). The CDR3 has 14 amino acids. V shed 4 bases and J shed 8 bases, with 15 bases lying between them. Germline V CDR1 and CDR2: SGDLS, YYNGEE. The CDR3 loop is CASSPRPEAGELFF. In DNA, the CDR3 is TGTGCCAGCAGCCCACGACCGGAGGCGGGGGAGCTGTTTTTT.

The CDR3 reads CASSFWGDTEAFF. Written as DNA, the CDR3 is TGTGCCAGCAGCTTTTGGGGGGACACTGAAGCTTTCTTT. The chain has TRBV5-5 and TRBJ1-1, with D perhaps matching TRBD1 (5 bases). Trimming shortened V by 2 bases and J by 3 bases, and 8 bases separated the two germline ends. Germline CDR1 reads SGHKS; CDR2 reads YYEKEE (reference sequence). The CDR3 is made up of 13 amino acids.

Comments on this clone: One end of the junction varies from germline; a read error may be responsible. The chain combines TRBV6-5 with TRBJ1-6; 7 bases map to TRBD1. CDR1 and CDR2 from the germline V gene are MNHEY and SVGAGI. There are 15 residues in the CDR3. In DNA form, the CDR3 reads TGTGCCAGCAGTGACTCGGGACAGCACAATTCACCCCTCCACTTT. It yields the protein CASSDSGQHNSPLHF.

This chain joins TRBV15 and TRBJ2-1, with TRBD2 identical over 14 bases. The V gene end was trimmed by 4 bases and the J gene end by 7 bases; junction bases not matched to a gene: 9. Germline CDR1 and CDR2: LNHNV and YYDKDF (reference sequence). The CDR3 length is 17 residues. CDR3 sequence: CATSTGTSGRRGNEQFF. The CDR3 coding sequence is TGTGCCACCAGCACCGGGACTAGCGGGAGAAGGGGGAATGAGCAGTTCTTC.

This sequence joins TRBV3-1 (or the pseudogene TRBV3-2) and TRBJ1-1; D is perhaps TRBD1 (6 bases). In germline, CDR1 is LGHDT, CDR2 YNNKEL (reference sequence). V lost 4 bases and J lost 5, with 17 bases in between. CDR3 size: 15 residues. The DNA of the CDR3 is TGTGCCAGCAGCCGCACCTCGGGGGGCGGGACTGAAGCTTTCTTT. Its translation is CASSRTSGGGTEAFF.

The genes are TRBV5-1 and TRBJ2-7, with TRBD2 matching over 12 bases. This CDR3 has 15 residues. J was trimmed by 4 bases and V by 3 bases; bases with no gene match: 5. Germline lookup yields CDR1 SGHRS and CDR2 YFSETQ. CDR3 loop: CASSSMTSGSYEQYF. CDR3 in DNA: TGCGCCAGCAGCTCTATGACTAGCGGGAGTTACGAGCAGTACTTC.

The CDR3 DNA reads TGTGCCAGCAGTGAAGTCGGGGGGCGCACCGGGGAGCTGTTTTTT. It specifies CASSEVGGRTGELFF. This chain connects TRBV6-1 to TRBJ2-2, with D perhaps TRBD2 (7 bases). V was clipped by 1 base and J by 4 bases, with 10 bases between them. CDR1 is MNHNS, CDR2 SASEGT, per germline. This CDR3 is 15 amino acids long.

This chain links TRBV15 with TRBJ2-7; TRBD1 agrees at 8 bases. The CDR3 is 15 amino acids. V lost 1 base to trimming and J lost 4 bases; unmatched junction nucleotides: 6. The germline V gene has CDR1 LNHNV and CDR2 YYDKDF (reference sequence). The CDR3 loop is CATSRGDRIIYEQYF. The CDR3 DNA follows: TGTGCCACCAGCAGAGGGGACAGGATTATTTACGAGCAGTACTTC.

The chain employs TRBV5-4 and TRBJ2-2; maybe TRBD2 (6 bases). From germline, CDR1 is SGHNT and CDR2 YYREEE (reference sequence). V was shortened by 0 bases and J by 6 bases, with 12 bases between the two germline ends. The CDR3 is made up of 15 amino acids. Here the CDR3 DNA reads TGTGCCAGCAGCTTGGAACAGGCGGGACCCGGGGAGCTGTTTTTT. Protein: CASSLEQAGPGELFF.

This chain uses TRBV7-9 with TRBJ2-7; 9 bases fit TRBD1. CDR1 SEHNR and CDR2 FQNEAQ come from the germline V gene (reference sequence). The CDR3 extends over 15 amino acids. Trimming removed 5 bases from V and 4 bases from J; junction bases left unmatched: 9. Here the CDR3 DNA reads TGTGCCAGCAGCCCCGGGACAGGGACATCTTACGAGCAGTACTTC. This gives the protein CASSPGTGTSYEQYF.

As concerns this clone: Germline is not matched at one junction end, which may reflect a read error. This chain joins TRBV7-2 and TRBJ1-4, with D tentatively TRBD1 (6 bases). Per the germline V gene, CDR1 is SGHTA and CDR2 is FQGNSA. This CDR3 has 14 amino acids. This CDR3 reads CASSRRDNNGKLFF. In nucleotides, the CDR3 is TGTGCCAGCAGCCGTCGGGACAACAATGGAAAACTGTTTTTT.

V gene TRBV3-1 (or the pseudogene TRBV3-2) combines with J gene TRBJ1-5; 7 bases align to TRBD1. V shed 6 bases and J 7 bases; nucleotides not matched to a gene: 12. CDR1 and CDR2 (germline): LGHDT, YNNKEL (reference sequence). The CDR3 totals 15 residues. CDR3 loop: CASSPRDSQQQPQHF. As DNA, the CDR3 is TGTGCCAGCAGTCCCCGGGACAGCCAACAGCAGCCCCAGCATTTT.

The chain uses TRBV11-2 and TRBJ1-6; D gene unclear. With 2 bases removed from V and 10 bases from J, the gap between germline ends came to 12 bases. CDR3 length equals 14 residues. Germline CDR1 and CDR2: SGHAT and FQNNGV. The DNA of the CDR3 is TGTGCCAGCAGCTTATATGACTCATCATCACCCCTCCACTTT. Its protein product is CASSLYDSSSPLHF.

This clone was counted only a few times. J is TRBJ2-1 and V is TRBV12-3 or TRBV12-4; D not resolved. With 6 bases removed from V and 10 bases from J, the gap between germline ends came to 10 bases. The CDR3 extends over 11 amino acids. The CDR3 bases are TGTGCCAGCAGCAAGCCATGGGAGCAGTTCTTC. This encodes CASSKPWEQFF.

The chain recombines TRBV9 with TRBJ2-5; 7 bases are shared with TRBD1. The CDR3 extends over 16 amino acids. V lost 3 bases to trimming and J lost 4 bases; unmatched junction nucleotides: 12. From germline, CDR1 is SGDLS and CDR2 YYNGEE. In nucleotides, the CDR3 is TGTGCCAGCAGCGGGCCCGACAGGGTCGGATCAGAGACCCAGTACTTC. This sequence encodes CASSGPDRVGSETQYF.

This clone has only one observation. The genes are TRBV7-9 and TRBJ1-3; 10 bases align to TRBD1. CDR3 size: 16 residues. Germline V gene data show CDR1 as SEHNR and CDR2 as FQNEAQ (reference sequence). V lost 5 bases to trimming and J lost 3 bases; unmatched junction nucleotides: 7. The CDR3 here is CASSGAGTGDGNTIYF. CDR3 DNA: TGTGCCAGCAGCGGGGCCGGGACAGGGGATGGAAACACCATATATTTT.